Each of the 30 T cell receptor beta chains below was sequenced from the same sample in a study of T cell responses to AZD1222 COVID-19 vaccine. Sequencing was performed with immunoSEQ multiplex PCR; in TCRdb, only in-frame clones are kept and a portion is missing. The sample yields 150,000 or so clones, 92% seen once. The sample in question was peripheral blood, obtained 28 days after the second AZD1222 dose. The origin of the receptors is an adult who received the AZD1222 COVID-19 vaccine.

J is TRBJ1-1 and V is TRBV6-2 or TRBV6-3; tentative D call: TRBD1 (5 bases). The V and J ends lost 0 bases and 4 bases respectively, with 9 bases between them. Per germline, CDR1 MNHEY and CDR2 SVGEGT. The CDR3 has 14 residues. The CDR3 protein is CASSYSGGSTEAFF. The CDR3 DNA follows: TGTGCCAGCAGTTACTCGGGGGGTAGCACTGAAGCTTTCTTT.

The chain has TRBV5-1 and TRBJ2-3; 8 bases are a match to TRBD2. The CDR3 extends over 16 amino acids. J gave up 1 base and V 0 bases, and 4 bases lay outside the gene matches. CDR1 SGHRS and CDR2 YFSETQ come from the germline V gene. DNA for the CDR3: TGCGCCAGCAGCTTGGCGGGTAGCGGGGGCACAGATACGCAGTATTTT. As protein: CASSLAGSGGTDTQYF.

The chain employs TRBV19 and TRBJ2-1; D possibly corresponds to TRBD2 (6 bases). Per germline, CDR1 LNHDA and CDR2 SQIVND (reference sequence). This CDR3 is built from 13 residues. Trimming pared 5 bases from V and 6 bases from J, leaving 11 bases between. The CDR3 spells CASSVLALNEQFF. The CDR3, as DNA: TGTGCCAGTAGTGTACTAGCACTCAATGAGCAGTTCTTC. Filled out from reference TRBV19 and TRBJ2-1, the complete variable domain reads DGGITQSPKYLFRKEGQNVTLSCEQNLNHDAMYWYRQDPGQGLRLIYYSQIVNDFQKGDIAEGYSVSREKKESFPLTVTSAQKNPTAFYLCASSVLALNEQFFGPGTRLTVL.

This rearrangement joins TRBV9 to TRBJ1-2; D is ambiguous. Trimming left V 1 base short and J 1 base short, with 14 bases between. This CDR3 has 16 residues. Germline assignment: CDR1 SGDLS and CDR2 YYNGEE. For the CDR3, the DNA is TGTGCCAGCAGCGTATATCCCTCAGCCTTTAACTATGGCTACACCTTC. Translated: CASSVYPSAFNYGYTF.

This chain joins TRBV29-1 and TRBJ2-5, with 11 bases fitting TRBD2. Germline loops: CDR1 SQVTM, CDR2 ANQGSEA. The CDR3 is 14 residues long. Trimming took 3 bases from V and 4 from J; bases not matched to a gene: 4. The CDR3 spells CSVDGLAGGETQYF. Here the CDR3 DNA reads TGCAGCGTTGATGGGCTAGCGGGGGGAGAGACCCAGTACTTC.

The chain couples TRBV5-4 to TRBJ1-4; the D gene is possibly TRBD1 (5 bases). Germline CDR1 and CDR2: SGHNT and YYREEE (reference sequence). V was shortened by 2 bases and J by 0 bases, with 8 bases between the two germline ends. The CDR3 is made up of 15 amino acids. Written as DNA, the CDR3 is TGTGCCAGCAGCTTTGGGACTGCAACTAATGAAAAACTGTTTTTT. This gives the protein CASSFGTATNEKLFF.

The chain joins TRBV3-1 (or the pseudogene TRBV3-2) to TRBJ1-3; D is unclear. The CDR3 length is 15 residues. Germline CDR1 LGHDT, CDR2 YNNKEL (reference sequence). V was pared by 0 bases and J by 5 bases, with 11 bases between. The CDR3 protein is CASSQERAGRNTIYF. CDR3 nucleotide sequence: TGTGCCAGCAGCCAAGAGCGGGCAGGCCGAAACACCATATATTTT.

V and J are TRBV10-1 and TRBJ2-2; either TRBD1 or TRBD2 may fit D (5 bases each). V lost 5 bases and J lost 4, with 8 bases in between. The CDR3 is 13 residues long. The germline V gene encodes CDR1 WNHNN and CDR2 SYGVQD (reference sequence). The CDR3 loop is CASSSGGTGELFF. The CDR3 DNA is TGCGCCAGCAGTTCTGGGGGCACCGGGGAGCTGTTTTTT.

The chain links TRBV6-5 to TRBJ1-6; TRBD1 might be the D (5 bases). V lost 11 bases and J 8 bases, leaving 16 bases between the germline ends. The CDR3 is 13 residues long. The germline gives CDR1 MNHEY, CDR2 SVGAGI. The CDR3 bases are TGTGCCCTAAGGACACATTCAGATTCACCCCTCCACTTT. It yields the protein CALRTHSDSPLHF.

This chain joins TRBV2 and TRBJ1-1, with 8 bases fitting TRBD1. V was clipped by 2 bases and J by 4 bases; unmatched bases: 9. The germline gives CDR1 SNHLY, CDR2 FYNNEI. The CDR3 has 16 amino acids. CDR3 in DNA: TGTGCCAGCAGTGAACCACAGGGGGAGATGGGCACTGAAGCTTTCTTT. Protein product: CASSEPQGEMGTEAFF.

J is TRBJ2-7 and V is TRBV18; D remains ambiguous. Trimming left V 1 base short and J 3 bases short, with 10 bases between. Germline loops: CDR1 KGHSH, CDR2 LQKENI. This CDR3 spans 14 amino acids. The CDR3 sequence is CASSPQDQDYEQYF. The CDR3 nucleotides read TGTGCCAGCTCACCACAGGATCAAGACTACGAGCAGTACTTC.

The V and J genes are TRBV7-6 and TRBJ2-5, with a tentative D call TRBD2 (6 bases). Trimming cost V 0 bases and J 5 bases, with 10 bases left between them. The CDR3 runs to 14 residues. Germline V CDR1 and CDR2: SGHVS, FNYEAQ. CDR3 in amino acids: CASSLASGRETQYF. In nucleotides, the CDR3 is TGTGCCAGCAGCTTAGCGTCGGGGAGGGAGACCCAGTACTTC. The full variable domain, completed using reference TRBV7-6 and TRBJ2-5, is GAGVSQSPRYKVTKRGQDVALRCDPISGHVSLYWYRQALGQGPEFLTYFNYEAQQDKSGLPNDRFSAERPEGSISTLTIQRTEQRDSAMYRCASSLASGRETQYFGPGTRLLVL.

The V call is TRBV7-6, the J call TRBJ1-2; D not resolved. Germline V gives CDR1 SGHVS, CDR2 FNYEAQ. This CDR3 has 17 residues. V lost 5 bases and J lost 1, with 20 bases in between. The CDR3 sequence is CASSLRPDLDINYGYTF. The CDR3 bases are TGTGCCAGCAGCCTACGACCCGATCTAGACATTAACTATGGCTACACCTTC.

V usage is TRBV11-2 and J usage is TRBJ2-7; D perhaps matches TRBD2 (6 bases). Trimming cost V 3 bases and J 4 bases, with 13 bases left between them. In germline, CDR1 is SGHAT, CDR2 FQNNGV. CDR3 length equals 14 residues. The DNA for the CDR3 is TGTGCCAGCAGCTTTTCCGGGACTCAGTACGAGCAGTACTTC. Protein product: CASSFSGTQYEQYF.

The CDR3 DNA reads as TGTGCCAGCAACCTCAGAGATTTTAATTCACCCCTCCACTTT. It translates to CASNLRDFNSPLHF. The J gene is TRBJ1-6, the V gene TRBV3-1 (or the pseudogene TRBV3-2); D call uncertain. The germline gives CDR1 LGHDT, CDR2 YNNKEL (reference sequence). V was shortened by 7 bases and J by 6 bases, with 13 bases between the two germline ends. CDR3 length equals 14 residues.

CDR3 nucleotides: TGCGCCAGCCGGGGGCACGGGGTCACTGAAGCTTTCTTT. Protein: CASRGHGVTEAFF. V gene TRBV10-2 combines with J gene TRBJ1-1; D possibly corresponds to TRBD1 (6 bases). Trimming took 8 bases from V and 4 from J, leaving 14 bases between them. This CDR3 is 13 amino acids long. CDR1 and CDR2 from the germline V gene are WSHSY and SAAADI.

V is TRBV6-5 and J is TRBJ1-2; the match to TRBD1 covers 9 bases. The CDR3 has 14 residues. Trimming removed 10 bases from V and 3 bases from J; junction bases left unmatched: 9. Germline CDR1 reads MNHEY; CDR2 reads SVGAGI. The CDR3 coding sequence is TGTGCCACCCAGGCGGGACAGGGCCACTATGGCTACACCTTC. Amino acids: CATQAGQGHYGYTF.

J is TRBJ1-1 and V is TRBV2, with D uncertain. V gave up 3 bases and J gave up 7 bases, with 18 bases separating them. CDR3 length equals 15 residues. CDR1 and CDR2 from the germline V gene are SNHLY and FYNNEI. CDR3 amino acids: CASSERRPKTYEAFF. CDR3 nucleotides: TGTGCCAGCAGTGAGAGACGCCCGAAAACCTATGAAGCTTTCTTT.

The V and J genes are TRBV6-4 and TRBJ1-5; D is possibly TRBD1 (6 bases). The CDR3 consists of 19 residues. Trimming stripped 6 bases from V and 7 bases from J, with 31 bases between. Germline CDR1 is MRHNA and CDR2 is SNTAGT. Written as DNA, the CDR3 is TGTGCCAGCAGAACCCAAAAGGGCCAGGGGAGTTTGGTGGAGCAGCCCCAGCATTTT. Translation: CASRTQKGQGSLVEQPQHF.

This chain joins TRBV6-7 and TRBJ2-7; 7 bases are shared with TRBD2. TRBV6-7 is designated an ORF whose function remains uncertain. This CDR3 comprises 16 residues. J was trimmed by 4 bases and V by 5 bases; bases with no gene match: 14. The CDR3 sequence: CASSPRGGPGDYEQYF. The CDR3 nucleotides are TGTGCCAGCAGTCCCCGGGGAGGGCCGGGGGATTACGAGCAGTACTTC.

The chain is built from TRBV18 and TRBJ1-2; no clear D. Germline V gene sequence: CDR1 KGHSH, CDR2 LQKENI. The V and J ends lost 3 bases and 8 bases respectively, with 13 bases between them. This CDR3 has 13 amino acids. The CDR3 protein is CASSPPAPGGYTF. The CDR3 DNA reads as TGTGCCAGCTCACCCCCGGCCCCGGGGGGCTACACCTTC.

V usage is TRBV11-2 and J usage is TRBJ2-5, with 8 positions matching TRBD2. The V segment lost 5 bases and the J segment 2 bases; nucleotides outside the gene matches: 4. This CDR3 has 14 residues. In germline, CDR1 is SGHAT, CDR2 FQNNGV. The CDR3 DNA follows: TGTGCCAGCAGCCCAAGACTAGCGCAAGAGACCCAGTACTTC. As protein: CASSPRLAQETQYF.

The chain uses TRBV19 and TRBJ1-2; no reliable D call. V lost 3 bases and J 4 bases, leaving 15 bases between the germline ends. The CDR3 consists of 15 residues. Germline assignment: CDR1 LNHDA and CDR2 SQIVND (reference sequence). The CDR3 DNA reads TGTGCCAGTAGTATTAGATCGCGATCGCTCTATGGCTACACCTTC. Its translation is CASSIRSRSLYGYTF.

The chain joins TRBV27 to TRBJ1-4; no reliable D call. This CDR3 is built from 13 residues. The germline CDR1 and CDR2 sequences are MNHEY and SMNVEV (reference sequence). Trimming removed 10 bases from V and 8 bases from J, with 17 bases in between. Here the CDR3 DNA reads TGTGCCACAGGCGGGCGGTATGCGGAAAAACTGTTTTTT. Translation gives CATGGRYAEKLFF.

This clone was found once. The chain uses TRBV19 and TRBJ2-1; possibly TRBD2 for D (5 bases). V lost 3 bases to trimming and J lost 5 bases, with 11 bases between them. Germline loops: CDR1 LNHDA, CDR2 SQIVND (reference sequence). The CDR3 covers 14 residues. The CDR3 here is CASSIRAENNEQFF. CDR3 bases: TGTGCCAGTAGTATTAGAGCGGAAAACAATGAGCAGTTCTTC.

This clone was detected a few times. Here the CDR3 DNA reads TGTGCCAGCAGCCCTCATGCGGGGGGCTCCTACGAGCAGTACTTC. Its protein is CASSPHAGGSYEQYF. The chain has TRBV5-4 and TRBJ2-7; 8 bases align to TRBD2. The CDR3 spans 15 residues. With V trimmed by 4 bases and J by 0 bases, 6 bases remained unmatched. Germline V gene data show CDR1 as SGHNT and CDR2 as YYREEE (reference sequence). Supplemented by reference TRBV5-4 and TRBJ2-7, the full variable domain reads ETGVTQSPTHLIKTRGQQVTLRCSSQSGHNTVSWYQQALGQGPQFIFQYYREEENGRGNFPPRFSGLQFPNYSSELNVNALELDDSALYLCASSPHAGGSYEQYFGPGTRLTVT.

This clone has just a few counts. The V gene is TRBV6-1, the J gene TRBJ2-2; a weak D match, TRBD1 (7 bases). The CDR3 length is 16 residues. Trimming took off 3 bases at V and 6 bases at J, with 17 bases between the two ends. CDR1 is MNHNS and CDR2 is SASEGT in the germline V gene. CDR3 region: CASSDHIGRGAGELFF. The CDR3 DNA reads TGTGCCAGCAGTGATCACATTGGCAGGGGGGCCGGGGAGCTGTTTTTT.

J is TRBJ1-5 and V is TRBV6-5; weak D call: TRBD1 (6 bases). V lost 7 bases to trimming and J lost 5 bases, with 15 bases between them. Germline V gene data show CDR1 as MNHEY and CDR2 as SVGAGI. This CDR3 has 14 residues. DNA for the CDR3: TGTGCCAGCACCCAGGGGTCCCCATATCAGCCCCAGCATTTT. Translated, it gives CASTQGSPYQPQHF.

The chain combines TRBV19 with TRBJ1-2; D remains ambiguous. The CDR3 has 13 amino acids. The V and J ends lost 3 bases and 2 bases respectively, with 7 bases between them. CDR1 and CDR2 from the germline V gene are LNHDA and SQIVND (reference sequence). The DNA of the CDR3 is TGTGCCAGTAGTATCGCAGAGAACTATGGCTACACCTTC. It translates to CASSIAENYGYTF.

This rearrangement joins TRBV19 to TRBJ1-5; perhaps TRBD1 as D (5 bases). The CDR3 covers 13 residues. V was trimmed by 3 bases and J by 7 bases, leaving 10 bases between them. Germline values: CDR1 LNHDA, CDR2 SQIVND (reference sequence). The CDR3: CASSIMGEQPQHF. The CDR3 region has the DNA TGTGCCAGTAGTATCATGGGGGAACAGCCCCAGCATTTT.